The T cell receptor beta chain described here comes from a study of T cells in Graves' hyperthyroidism and ophthalmopathy. Findings of the study overall: A model of 13 V-J features distinguished ophthalmopathy from stable hyperthyroidism.

CDR1 is SNHLY and CDR2 is FYNNEI in the germline V gene. The CDR3 runs 17 residues. The junction had 8 bases not matched to a gene; V was cut back by 1 base and J by 5 bases. TCR beta CDR3 sequences were amplified from RNA transcripts. The HTBI primer set served for first-round RT-PCR of the TCR CDR3. TCRdb re-analysed the multiplex PCR reads in MiXCR, keeping a single row per CDR3 protein. The repertoire has approximately 640,000 distinct CDR3 sequences, approximately 15% of them found once; the top ten carry around 16%. This clonotype came up many times. Its antigen is not known. The J gene is TRBJ2-1, the V gene TRBV2; 10 bases line up with TRBD2. This TCR was recovered from a man between 45 and 60 years old with Graves' hyperthyroidism. The sequencing input was blood. DNA for the CDR3: TGTGCCAGCAGTGAAGGGTTGGTAGCGGGAGGAAACAATGAGCAGTTCTTC. It yields the protein CASSEGLVAGGNNEQFF.